Each of the 18 T cell receptor beta chains below was sequenced from the same sample in a study of type 1 and type 2 diabetes patients. Amplification started from genomic DNA. A primer set of 30 forward and 13 reverse primers amplified the CDR3. One entry per CDR3 protein, called by TCRdb with MiXCR from the multiplex PCR reads. The data contain a few hundred thousand distinct CDR3 sequences, approximately 45% of them seen just once; the ten biggest clones take up about an eighth. The sequencing input was peripheral blood mononuclear cells (PBMCs). The receptors here all came from a man between 18 and 35 years old with type 2 diabetes.

The V and J genes are TRBV5-1 and TRBJ2-3; D gene uncertain. CDR3 length: 15 amino acids. Trimming removed 0 bases at V and 2 bases at J, with 10 bases between. Germline V gene data show CDR1 as SGHRS and CDR2 as YFSETQ. CDR3 sequence: CASSLVVGSTDTQYF. The DNA for the CDR3 is TGCGCCAGCAGCTTGGTAGTCGGGTCCACAGATACGCAGTATTTT. The whole variable domain, filled in from reference TRBV5-1 and TRBJ2-3, reads KAGVTQTPRYLIKTRGQQVTLSCSPISGHRSVSWYQQTPGQGLQFLFEYFSETQRNKGNFPGRFSGRQFSNSRSEMNVSTLELGDSALYLCASSLVVGSTDTQYFGPGTRLTVL.

This clonotype was detected many times. The chain employs TRBV15 and TRBJ2-5; possible D gene TRBD2, 7 bases. The V gene lost 0 bases and the J gene lost 10 bases, with 18 bases spanning the gap. CDR1 and CDR2 (germline): LNHNV, YYDKDF (reference sequence). The CDR3 covers 15 residues. CDR3 nucleotides: TGTGCCACCAGCAGAGATCGTAGTAGGGGGGGTAACCAGTACTTC. Amino acids: CATSRDRSRGGNQYF.

This clonotype was counted between two and nine times. CDR3: CAWSAGTGTGRSYGYTF. DNA for the CDR3: TGTGCCTGGAGTGCGGGAACCGGGACAGGAAGATCCTATGGCTACACCTTC. The V call is TRBV30, the J call TRBJ1-2; 8 positions match TRBD1. Unmatched junction bases numbered 14, after V lost 1 base and J lost 4 bases. The CDR3 is 17 residues long. Germline values: CDR1 GTSNPN, CDR2 SVGIG (reference sequence).

This rearrangement joins TRBV29-1 to TRBJ2-1; no firm D call. Germline-derived CDR1 and CDR2 are SQVTM and ANQGSEA. Trimming took 3 bases from V and 16 from J, leaving 19 bases between them. The CDR3 covers 12 residues. This CDR3 reads CSVDHLGRDIFF. The CDR3, as DNA: TGCAGCGTTGATCATCTGGGCCGTGATATTTTCTTC.

V and J are TRBV2 and TRBJ2-1, with D perhaps given as TRBD1 or TRBD2 (6 bases each). The germline V and J ends were trimmed by 10 bases and 8 bases, with 24 bases remaining between them. In germline, CDR1 is SNHLY, CDR2 FYNNEI. The length of the CDR3 is 15 residues. The chain's CDR3 is CATTPPGGTEDEQFF. DNA of the CDR3: TGTGCCACCACCCCGCCCGGGGGCACGGAGGATGAGCAGTTCTTC.

This clonotype is categorized as medium-sized (0.01 to 0.1%). V gene TRBV29-1 combines with J gene TRBJ2-2; 11 bases line up with TRBD2. V trimming: 7 bases; J trimming: 0 bases; junction bases outside the gene matches: 4. The length of the CDR3 is 15 residues. Germline V lookup: CDR1 SQVTM, CDR2 ANQGSEA. The CDR3 nucleotides read TGCAGCGCCCGGGGACTAGCGGCGAACACCGGGGAGCTGTTTTTT. It yields the protein CSARGLAANTGELFF.

This clonotype occurred once. The rearrangement links TRBV14 to TRBJ1-1; no firm D call. The V gene lost 1 base and the J gene lost 3 bases, with 15 bases spanning the gap. Germline V lookup: CDR1 SGHDN, CDR2 FVKESK. The CDR3 has 16 amino acids. The CDR3 protein is CASSQAQAGLDTEAFF. The CDR3 DNA follows: TGTGCCAGCAGCCAAGCTCAGGCGGGGTTGGACACTGAAGCTTTCTTT.

This clonotype was observed a handful of times. The gene calls are TRBV12-3 or TRBV12-4 and TRBJ2-7; TRBD1 matches at 8 bases. This CDR3 is built from 15 residues. J was trimmed by 2 bases and V by 6 bases; bases with no gene match: 9. The CDR3, as DNA: TGTGCCAGCAGCCCAGTCCGGACAGGGACCTACGAGCAGTACTTC. It codes for CASSPVRTGTYEQYF.

The table lists this clonotype with a few counts. The gene calls are TRBV10-3 and TRBJ2-2; no definite D call. The CDR3 is made up of 16 amino acids. Trimming took off 6 bases at V and 0 bases at J, with 14 bases between the two ends. Germline V gene lookup returns CDR1 ENHRY and CDR2 SYGVKD. The CDR3 bases are TGTGCCATCAGCGACCCGGAAACTCCGAACACCGGGGAGCTGTTTTTT. It codes for CAISDPETPNTGELFF.

The V and J genes are TRBV7-2 and TRBJ2-7; TRBD1 is a possible D gene (5 bases). The germline V and J ends were trimmed by 5 bases and 3 bases, with 20 bases remaining between them. The CDR3 runs 16 residues. CDR1 and CDR2 from the germline V gene are SGHTA and FQGNSA. The CDR3 reads CASSPPTAGLFYEQYF. The CDR3 DNA is TGTGCCAGCAGCCCTCCCACGGCAGGGCTCTTCTACGAGCAGTACTTC. The full variable domain, rest sourced from reference TRBV7-2 and TRBJ2-7, is GAGVSQSPSNKVTEKGKDVELRCDPISGHTALYWYRQSLGQGLEFLIYFQGNSAPDKSGLPSDRFSAERTGGSVSTLTIQRTQQEDSAVYLCASSPPTAGLFYEQYFGPGTRLTVT.

The V gene is TRBV12-3 or TRBV12-4, the J gene TRBJ2-3; no definite D call. V lost 2 bases, J lost 6 bases, and 12 bases lay in between. The CDR3 extends over 14 amino acids. CDR3 sequence (DNA): TGTGCCAGCAGTTTAATCGGTACTGCCGATACGCAGTATTTT. Residues: CASSLIGTADTQYF.

The genes are TRBV13 and TRBJ2-5; TRBD1 aligns across 7 bases. The CDR3 runs 15 residues. Germline assignment: CDR1 PRHDT and CDR2 FYEKMQ (reference sequence). V gave up 5 bases and J gave up 5 bases; unmatched junction bases: 11. The CDR3 DNA is TGTGCCAGCAGCAGAGATGGACAGGTTGGCGAGACCCAGTACTTC. Amino acids: CASSRDGQVGETQYF.

CDR3 loop: CSARDEDTYGYTF. CDR3 nucleotide sequence: TGCAGTGCTAGAGATGAAGACACCTATGGCTACACCTTC. The V and J genes are TRBV20-1 and TRBJ1-2; D is unresolved. CDR1 and CDR2 (germline): DFQATT, SNEGSKA (reference sequence). Trimming removed 0 bases from V and 4 bases from J, with 9 bases in between. The CDR3 is 13 residues long.

The V call is TRBV20-1, the J call TRBJ2-7, with D unclear. Per the germline V gene, CDR1 is DFQATT and CDR2 is SNEGSKA (reference sequence). CDR3 length: 12 residues. The germline V and J ends were trimmed by 3 bases and 3 bases, with 9 bases remaining between them. CDR3: CSASTGLYEQYF. The CDR3 DNA sequence: TGCAGTGCTAGCACGGGCCTCTACGAGCAGTACTTC.

V and J are TRBV30 and TRBJ2-2, with a weak D call TRBD1 (5 bases). CDR3 length: 13 amino acids. Trimming pared 2 bases from V and 4 bases from J, leaving 8 bases between. Germline V gene sequence: CDR1 GTSNPN, CDR2 SVGIG (reference sequence). CDR3 in amino acids: CAWSLGPTGELFF. The CDR3 region has the DNA TGTGCCTGGAGTCTGGGGCCCACCGGGGAGCTGTTTTTT.

The chain is built from TRBV4-1 and TRBJ2-1; 7 bases match TRBD1. The germline V gene has CDR1 MGHRA and CDR2 YSYEKL. The CDR3 length is 15 residues. V lost 4 bases and J lost 0; bases outside the gene matches: 3. In DNA, the CDR3 is TGCGCCAGCAGCCCGGACAGGAGCTCCTACAATGAGCAGTTCTTC. Its protein product is CASSPDRSSYNEQFF.

The chain has TRBV20-1 and TRBJ2-5; 10 bases align to TRBD2. The V gene's germline CDR1 is DFQATT and CDR2 SNEGSKA (reference sequence). The ends lost 0 bases at V and 5 bases at J; junction bases unmatched: 9. The CDR3 extends over 16 amino acids. This chain's CDR3 is CSARDSKREGQETQYF. In DNA, the CDR3 is TGCAGTGCTAGAGATAGTAAGCGGGAGGGCCAGGAGACCCAGTACTTC.

This sequence joins TRBV7-8 and TRBJ2-5, with 7 positions matching TRBD1. The DNA matches TRBJ2-7 better at its end, which makes the J call doubtful. This CDR3 is built from 15 residues. Germline V gene data show CDR1 as SGHVS and CDR2 as FQNEAQ. The CDR3 DNA reads TGTGCCAGCAGGCAAAGACCCGGGACAGTCTACGAGCAGTACTTC. It is translated as CASRQRPGTVYEQYF.